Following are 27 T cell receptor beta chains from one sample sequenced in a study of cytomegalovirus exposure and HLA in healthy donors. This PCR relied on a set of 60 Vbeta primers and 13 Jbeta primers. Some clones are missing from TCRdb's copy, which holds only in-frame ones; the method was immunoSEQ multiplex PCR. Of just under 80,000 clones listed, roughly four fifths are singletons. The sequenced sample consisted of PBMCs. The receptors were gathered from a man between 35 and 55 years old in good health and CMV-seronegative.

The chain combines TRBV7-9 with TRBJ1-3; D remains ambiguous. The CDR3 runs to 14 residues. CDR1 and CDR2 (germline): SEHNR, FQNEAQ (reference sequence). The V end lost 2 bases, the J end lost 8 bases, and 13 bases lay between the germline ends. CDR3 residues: CASSLYTEEDTIYF. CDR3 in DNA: TGTGCCAGCAGCTTATACACCGAGGAGGACACCATATATTTT. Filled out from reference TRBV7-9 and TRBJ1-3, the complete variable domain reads DTGVSQNPRHKITKRGQNVTFRCDPISEHNRLYWYRQTLGQGPEFLTYFQNEAQLEKSRLLSDRFSAERPKGSFSTLEIQRTEQGDSAMYLCASSLYTEEDTIYFGEGSWLTVV.

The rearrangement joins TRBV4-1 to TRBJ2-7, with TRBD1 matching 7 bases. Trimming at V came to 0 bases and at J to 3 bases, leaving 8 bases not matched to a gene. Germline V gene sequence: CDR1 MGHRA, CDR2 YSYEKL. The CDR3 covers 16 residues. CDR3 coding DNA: TGCGCCAGCAGCCAAGATGAAGGGGGCTTCGGCTACGAGCAGTACTTC. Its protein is CASSQDEGGFGYEQYF.

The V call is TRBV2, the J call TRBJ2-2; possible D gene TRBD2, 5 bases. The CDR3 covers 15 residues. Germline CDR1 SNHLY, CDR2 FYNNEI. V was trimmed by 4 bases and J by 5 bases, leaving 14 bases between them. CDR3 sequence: CASSAIQTGTGELFF. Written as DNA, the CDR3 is TGTGCCAGCAGTGCAATTCAGACGGGGACCGGGGAGCTGTTTTTT.

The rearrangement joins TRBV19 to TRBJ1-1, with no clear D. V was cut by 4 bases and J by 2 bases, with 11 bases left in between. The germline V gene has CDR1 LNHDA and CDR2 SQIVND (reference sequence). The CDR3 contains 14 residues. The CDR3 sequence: CASSKSHSNTEAFF. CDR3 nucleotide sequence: TGTGCCAGTAGTAAGTCTCATAGCAACACTGAAGCTTTCTTT.

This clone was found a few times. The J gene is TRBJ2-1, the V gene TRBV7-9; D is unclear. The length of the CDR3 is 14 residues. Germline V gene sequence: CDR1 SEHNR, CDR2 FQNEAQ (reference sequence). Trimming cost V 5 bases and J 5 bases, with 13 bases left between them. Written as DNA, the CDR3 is TGTGCCAGCAGCCGACTCGAGTGGAACAATGAGCAGTTCTTC. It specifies CASSRLEWNNEQFF.

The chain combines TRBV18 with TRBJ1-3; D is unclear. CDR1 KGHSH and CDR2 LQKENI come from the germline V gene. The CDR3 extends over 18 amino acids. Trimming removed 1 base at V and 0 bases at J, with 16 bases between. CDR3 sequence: CASSPLVPSDPSGNTIYF. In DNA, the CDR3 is TGTGCCAGCTCACCACTTGTTCCATCAGATCCCTCTGGAAACACCATATATTTT.

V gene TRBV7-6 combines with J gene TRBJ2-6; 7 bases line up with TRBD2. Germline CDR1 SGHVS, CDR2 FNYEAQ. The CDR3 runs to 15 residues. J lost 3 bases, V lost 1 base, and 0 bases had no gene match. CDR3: CASSLGGGGANVLTF. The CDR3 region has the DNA TGTGCCAGCAGCTTAGGGGGGGGTGGGGCCAACGTCCTGACTTTC.

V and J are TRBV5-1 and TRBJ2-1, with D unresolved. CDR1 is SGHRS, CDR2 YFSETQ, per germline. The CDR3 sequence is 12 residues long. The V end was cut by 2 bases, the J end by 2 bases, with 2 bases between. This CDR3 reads CASSFTYNEQFF. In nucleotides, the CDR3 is TGCGCCAGCAGCTTCACCTACAATGAGCAGTTCTTC.

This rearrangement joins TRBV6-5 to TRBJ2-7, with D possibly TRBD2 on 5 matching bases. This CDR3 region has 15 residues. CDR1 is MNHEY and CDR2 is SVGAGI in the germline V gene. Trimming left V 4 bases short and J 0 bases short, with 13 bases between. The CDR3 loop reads CASSLGSVISYEQYF. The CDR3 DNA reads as TGTGCCAGCAGTTTGGGTAGCGTAATCTCCTACGAGCAGTACTTC.

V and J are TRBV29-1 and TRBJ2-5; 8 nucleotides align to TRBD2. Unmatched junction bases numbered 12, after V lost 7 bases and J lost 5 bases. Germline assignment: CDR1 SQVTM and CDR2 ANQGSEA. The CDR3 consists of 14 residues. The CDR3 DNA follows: TGCAGCGCTAGGCGGCGGGAGGCCTCGGAGACCCAGTACTTC. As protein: CSARRREASETQYF.

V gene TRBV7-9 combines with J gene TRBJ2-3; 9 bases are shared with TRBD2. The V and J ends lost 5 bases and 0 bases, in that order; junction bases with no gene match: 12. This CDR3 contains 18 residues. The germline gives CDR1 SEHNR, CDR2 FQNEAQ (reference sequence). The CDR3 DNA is TGTGCCAGCAGCCGAATAGCGGGAGACCTCTGGAGCACAGATACGCAGTATTTT. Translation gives CASSRIAGDLWSTDTQYF.

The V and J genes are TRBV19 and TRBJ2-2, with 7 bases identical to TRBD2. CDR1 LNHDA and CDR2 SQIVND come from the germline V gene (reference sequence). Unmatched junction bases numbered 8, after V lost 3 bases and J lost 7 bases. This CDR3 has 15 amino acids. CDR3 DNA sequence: TGTGCCAGTAGTATTCTGGCGGGAGTAATCGGGGAGCTGTTTTTT. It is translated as CASSILAGVIGELFF.

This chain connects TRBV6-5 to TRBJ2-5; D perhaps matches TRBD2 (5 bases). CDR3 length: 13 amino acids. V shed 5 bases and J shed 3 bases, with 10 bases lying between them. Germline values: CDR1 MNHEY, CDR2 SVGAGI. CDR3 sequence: CASSPGREETQYF. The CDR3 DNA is TGTGCCAGCAGTCCTGGGCGGGAAGAGACCCAGTACTTC.

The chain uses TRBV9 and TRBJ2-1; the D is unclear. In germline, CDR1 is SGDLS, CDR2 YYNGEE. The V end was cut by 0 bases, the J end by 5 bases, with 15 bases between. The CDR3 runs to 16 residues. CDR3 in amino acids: CASSVEARIPDNEQFF. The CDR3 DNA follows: TGTGCCAGCAGCGTAGAAGCCCGTATCCCGGACAATGAGCAGTTCTTC. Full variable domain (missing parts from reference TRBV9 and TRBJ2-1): DSGVTQTPKHLITATGQRVTLRCSPRSGDLSVYWYQQSLDQGLQFLIQYYNGEERAKGNILERFSAQQFPDLHSELNLSSLELGDSALYFCASSVEARIPDNEQFFGPGTRLTVL.

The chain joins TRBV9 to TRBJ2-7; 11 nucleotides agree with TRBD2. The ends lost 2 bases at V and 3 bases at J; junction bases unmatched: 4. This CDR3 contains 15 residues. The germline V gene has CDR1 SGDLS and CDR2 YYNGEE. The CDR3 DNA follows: TGTGCCAGCAGCGTTTACGGGACTAGCGGCTACGAGCAGTACTTC. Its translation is CASSVYGTSGYEQYF.

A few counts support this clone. The CDR3 reads CSAVRADTQYF. The CDR3 DNA follows: TGCAGTGCTGTTAGAGCAGATACGCAGTATTTT. V gene TRBV20-1 combines with J gene TRBJ2-3; D is uncertain. Trimming stripped 5 bases from V and 4 bases from J, with 7 bases between. Looked up from germline, CDR1 is DFQATT and CDR2 is SNEGSKA (reference sequence). The length of the CDR3 is 11 residues.

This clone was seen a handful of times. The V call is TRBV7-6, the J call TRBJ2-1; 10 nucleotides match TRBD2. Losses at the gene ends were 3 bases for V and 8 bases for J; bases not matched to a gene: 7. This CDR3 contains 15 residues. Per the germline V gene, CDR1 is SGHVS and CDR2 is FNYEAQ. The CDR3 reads CASSFRSSGSDEQFF. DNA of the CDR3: TGTGCCAGCAGCTTCCGGTCTAGCGGGAGCGATGAGCAGTTCTTC.

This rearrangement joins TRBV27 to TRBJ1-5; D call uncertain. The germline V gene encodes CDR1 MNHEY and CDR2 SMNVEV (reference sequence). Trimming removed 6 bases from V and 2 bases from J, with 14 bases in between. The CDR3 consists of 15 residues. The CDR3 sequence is CASRPAGFGNQPQHF. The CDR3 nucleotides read TGTGCCAGCAGACCCGCGGGGTTCGGCAATCAGCCCCAGCATTTT.

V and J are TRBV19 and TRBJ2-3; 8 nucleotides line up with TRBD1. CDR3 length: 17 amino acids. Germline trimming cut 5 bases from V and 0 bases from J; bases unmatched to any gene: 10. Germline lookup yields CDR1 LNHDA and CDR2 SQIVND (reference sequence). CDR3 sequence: CASSLVPTGASTDTQYF. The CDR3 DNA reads TGTGCCAGTAGTCTCGTACCGACAGGGGCGAGCACAGATACGCAGTATTTT.

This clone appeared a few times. This chain's CDR3 is CASSQVPSGRAGEQYF. The CDR3, as DNA: TGCGCCAGCAGCCAAGTCCCGAGCGGGAGGGCCGGCGAGCAGTACTTC. V is TRBV4-1 and J is TRBJ2-7; 10 bases agree with TRBD2. The CDR3 spans 16 residues. Trimming removed 1 base from V and 6 bases from J; junction bases left unmatched: 9. Germline CDR1 reads MGHRA; CDR2 reads YSYEKL.

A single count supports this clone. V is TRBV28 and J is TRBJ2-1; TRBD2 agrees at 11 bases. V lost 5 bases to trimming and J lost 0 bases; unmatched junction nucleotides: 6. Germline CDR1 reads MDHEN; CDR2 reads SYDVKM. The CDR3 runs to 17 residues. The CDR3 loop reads CASSPYGTSGSYNEQFF. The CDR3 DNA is TGTGCCAGCAGTCCATATGGGACTAGCGGCTCCTACAATGAGCAGTTCTTC.

The chain's CDR3 is CASSVAQGFTDTQYF. CDR3 sequence (DNA): TGTGCCAGCAGCGTAGCACAGGGCTTCACAGATACGCAGTATTTT. The chain employs TRBV9 and TRBJ2-3; D is perhaps TRBD1 (6 bases). The V and J ends lost 0 bases and 2 bases respectively, with 10 bases between them. This CDR3 contains 15 residues. Germline V CDR1 and CDR2: SGDLS, YYNGEE.

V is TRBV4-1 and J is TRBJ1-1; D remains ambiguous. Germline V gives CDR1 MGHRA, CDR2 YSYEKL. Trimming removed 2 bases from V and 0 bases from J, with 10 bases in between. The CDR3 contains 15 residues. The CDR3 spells CASSQSILMNTEAFF. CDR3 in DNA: TGCGCCAGCAGCCAATCGATCCTAATGAACACTGAAGCTTTCTTT.

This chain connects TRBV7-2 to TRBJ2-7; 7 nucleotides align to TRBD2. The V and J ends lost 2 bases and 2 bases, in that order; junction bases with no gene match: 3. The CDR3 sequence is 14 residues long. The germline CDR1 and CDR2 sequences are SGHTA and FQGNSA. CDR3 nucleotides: TGTGCCAGCAGCTTAAGGCTAGCGGCCTACGAGCAGTACTTC. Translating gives CASSLRLAAYEQYF.

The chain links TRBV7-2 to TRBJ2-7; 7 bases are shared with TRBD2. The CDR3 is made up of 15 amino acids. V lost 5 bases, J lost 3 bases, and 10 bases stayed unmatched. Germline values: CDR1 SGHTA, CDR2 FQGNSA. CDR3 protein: CASSPLSLAGYEQYF. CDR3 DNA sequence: TGTGCCAGCAGCCCCCTTTCCTTAGCGGGCTACGAGCAGTACTTC. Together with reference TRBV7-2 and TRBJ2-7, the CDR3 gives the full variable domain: GAGVSQSPSNKVTEKGKDVELRCDPISGHTALYWYRQSLGQGLEFLIYFQGNSAPDKSGLPSDRFSAERTGGSVSTLTIQRTQQEDSAVYLCASSPLSLAGYEQYFGPGTRLTVT.

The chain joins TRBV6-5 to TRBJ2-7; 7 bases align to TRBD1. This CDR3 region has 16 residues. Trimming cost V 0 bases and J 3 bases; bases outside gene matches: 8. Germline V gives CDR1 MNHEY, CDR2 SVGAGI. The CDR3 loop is CASSYSRQGDFYEQYF. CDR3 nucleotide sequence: TGTGCCAGCAGTTACTCGAGGCAGGGGGATTTCTACGAGCAGTACTTC.

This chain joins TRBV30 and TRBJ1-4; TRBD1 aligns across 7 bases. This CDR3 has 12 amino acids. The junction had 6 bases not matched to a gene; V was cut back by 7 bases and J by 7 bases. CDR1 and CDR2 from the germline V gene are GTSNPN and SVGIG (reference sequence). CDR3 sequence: CAFTGVGEKLFF. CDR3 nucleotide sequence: TGTGCCTTTACAGGGGTGGGTGAAAAACTGTTTTTT.